These T cell receptor beta chains were read from a single sample in a study of blood T cell repertoires in COVID-19. Only in-frame clones appear in the TCRdb table, and some are missing; sequencing was by immunoSEQ multiplex PCR. This sample has 95,000 to 150,000 clones, with about 83% found just once. Source material: peripheral blood. These receptors were collected from a woman in her forties or fifties with acute or convalescent COVID-19. Each CDR3 is given with its conserved first and last residue. Fields, in order: V gene, J gene, CDR3 length, CDR3 protein.

>TRBV2|TRBJ1-3|16
CASSGTWASSGNTIYF
>TRBV10-1|TRBJ2-1|12
CASSGGYNEQFF
>TRBV4-1|TRBJ1-2|16
CASSQDIRSLIHGYTF
>TRBV6-1|TRBJ2-6|16
CASSDGALGGANVLTF
>TRBV10-2|TRBJ2-5|14
CASSLDSWGETQYF
>TRBV11-3|TRBJ2-5|16
CASSHRLTGAGETQYF
>TRBV5-4|TRBJ1-3|15
CASSLNQGAGNTIYF
>TRBV6-5|TRBJ2-1|15
CASSLTGQAYNEQFF
>TRBV11-2|TRBJ2-5|13
CASSPGTSGESYF
>TRBV19|TRBJ1-1|16
CASSMVSHLLNTEAFF
>TRBV12-3/TRBV12-4|TRBJ2-7|12
CASRTGFYEQYF
>TRBV2|TRBJ2-7|15
CASSEEAGGPYEQYF
>TRBV6-2/TRBV6-3|TRBJ2-3|14
CASSTGTSGKEQYF
>TRBV2|TRBJ2-7|14
CASSERWAGYEQYF
>TRBV7-2|TRBJ2-3|16
CASSLAHVPGDLTQYF
>TRBV4-3|TRBJ2-1|17
CASSQDRTTFSYNEQFF
>TRBV6-4|TRBJ1-2|16
CASRGGTGGLDDGYTF
>TRBV19|TRBJ1-1|15
CASSIYGQTNTEAFF
>TRBV2|TRBJ2-7|14
CASSELAGRNEQYF
>TRBV5-1|TRBJ2-7|14
CASSSGQGYYEQYF
>TRBV3-1/TRBV3-2|TRBJ2-1|16
CASSQVLAGGNNEQFF
>TRBV12-3/TRBV12-4|TRBJ1-2|13
CASRQGFGFGYTF
>TRBV5-1|TRBJ1-3|14
CASSLDSPGNTIYF
>TRBV7-9|TRBJ2-7|13
CASSLDWAYEQYF
>TRBV2|TRBJ1-2|13
CASSLRGPSGYTF
>TRBV4-1|TRBJ1-1|14
CASSQDGTVSEAFF
>TRBV6-6|TRBJ2-3|14
CASSSGISTDTQYF
>TRBV5-1|TRBJ1-2|15
CASSLDRAVGYGYTF
>TRBV10-3|TRBJ1-5|16
CATQGTFGNSNQPQHF
>TRBV7-2|TRBJ1-1|14
CASAGGSGYTEAFF
>TRBV19|TRBJ2-7|15
CASSIRQGKNYEQYF
>TRBV3-1/TRBV3-2|TRBJ2-7|15
CASSHIAGYGYEQYF
>TRBV18|TRBJ2-3|14
CASSPGGFTDTQYF
>TRBV2|TRBJ1-2|13
CASSAAEDRGYTF
>TRBV2|TRBJ2-3|14
CASIRDIYTDTQYF
>TRBV6-2/TRBV6-3|TRBJ1-2|15
CASSYSSGAAYGYTF
>TRBV9|TRBJ2-5|15
CASSPSGGSVETQYF
>TRBV7-2|TRBJ1-2|14
CASSPRQDSYGYTF
>TRBV9|TRBJ1-1|15
CASSVLTGANTEAFF
>TRBV19|TRBJ1-5|16
CASAIRGFFLNQPQHF
>TRBV6-5|TRBJ1-5|14
CASIGDRVNQPQHF